This entry lists 4 T cell receptor beta chains sequenced from one sample in a study of monozygotic twins with inflammatory bowel disease. One entry per CDR3 protein, without DNA, is what TCRdb gives after re-calling the 5' RACE reads. The listing contains approximately 400,000 distinct CDR3 sequences. Sequencing used blood. These receptors all stem from a human donor with ulcerative colitis or Crohn's disease, or a healthy co-twin of an affected twin (not recorded which).

V gene TRBV12-3 or TRBV12-4 combines with J gene TRBJ1-6; checking the TCRdb D call of TRBD1 is not possible without DNA. The CDR3 consists of 14 residues. This CDR3 is CASSPQSGNSPLHF.

The V gene is TRBV29-1, the J gene TRBJ2-3; as DNA is missing, the TRBD1 call by TCRdb cannot be tested. CDR3 length: 11 residues. From germline, CDR1 is SQVTM and CDR2 ANQGSEA. The CDR3 reads CSVGQGHTQYF.

The chain couples TRBV3-1 to TRBJ2-1; lacking DNA, the TRBD1 call made by TCRdb goes unchecked. The CDR3 length is 14 residues. Germline loops: CDR1 LGHDT, CDR2 YNNKEL (reference sequence). Here the CDR3 reads CASSPILVTKGVLF.

This chain connects TRBV4-3 to TRBJ1-1; TCRdb's D call of TRBD1 is untestable without DNA. The CDR3 is 14 residues long. Germline lookup yields CDR1 LGHNA and CDR2 YSLEER. CDR3 residues: CASSQEGAGAEAFF.